A single sample gave rise to the 10 T cell receptor beta chains below, sequenced in a study of blood T cell repertoires in COVID-19. The data were produced by immunoSEQ multiplex PCR, yet TCRdb's version contains in-frame clones alone and is incomplete. The table lists 150,000 to 200,000 clones, roughly 76% of them singletons. The sample consisted of peripheral blood. These receptors were obtained from a woman of 80 years or more with COVID-19, enrolled during active disease.

The V call is TRBV7-9, the J call TRBJ2-1; D not certain. V was shortened by 7 bases and J by 0 bases, with 7 bases between the two germline ends. The CDR3 spans 13 residues. The germline V gene encodes CDR1 SEHNR and CDR2 FQNEAQ (reference sequence). The CDR3 protein is CASTLSSYNEQFF. The CDR3 DNA reads as TGTGCCAGCACGCTAAGCTCCTACAATGAGCAGTTCTTC.

The chain couples TRBV4-1 to TRBJ1-2; TRBD1 matches at 9 bases. The CDR3 has 16 residues. The junction had 12 bases not matched to a gene; V was cut back by 0 bases and J by 10 bases. In germline, CDR1 is MGHRA, CDR2 YSYEKL. CDR3 in amino acids: CASSQDRFFGDRDYTF. In DNA form, the CDR3 reads TGCGCCAGCAGCCAAGATCGATTTTTCGGGGACAGGGACTACACCTTC.

The chain is built from TRBV5-4 and TRBJ1-2; no reliable D call. Germline loops: CDR1 SGHNT, CDR2 YYREEE (reference sequence). This CDR3 region has 13 residues. The V end was cut by 1 base, the J end by 4 bases, with 8 bases between. The CDR3 DNA sequence: TGTGCCAGCAGCTTGAATGAGGGCTATGGCTACACCTTC. Protein product: CASSLNEGYGYTF.

This chain links TRBV7-8 with TRBJ1-3; D remains unclear. Germline V gene lookup returns CDR1 SGHVS and CDR2 FQNEAQ. CDR3 length: 14 amino acids. V was pared by 2 bases and J by 1 base, with 6 bases between. In DNA, the CDR3 is TGTGCCAGCAGCTTATCCAGTTCTGGAAACACCATATATTTT. This codes for CASSLSSSGNTIYF.

The chain joins TRBV5-1 to TRBJ1-3; 7 bases map to TRBD1. The trim removed 4 bases at V and 2 bases at J, leaving 0 bases unmatched. CDR1 is SGHRS and CDR2 is YFSETQ in the germline V gene. The CDR3 length is 13 residues. CDR3 amino acids: CASSQGAGNTIYF. The CDR3 bases are TGCGCCAGCAGCCAGGGGGCTGGAAACACCATATATTTT.

The chain carries TRBV5-4 and TRBJ2-7, with 8 positions matching TRBD1. The CDR3 is made up of 14 amino acids. V dropped 2 bases and J dropped 5; count of bases not matched to a gene: 6. The germline CDR1 and CDR2 sequences are SGHNT and YYREEE (reference sequence). CDR3 sequence: CASSLRTGPDEQYF. CDR3 coding DNA: TGTGCCAGCAGCTTAAGGACAGGGCCGGACGAGCAGTACTTC.

This clone has only one observation. The V call is TRBV6-2 or TRBV6-3, the J call TRBJ1-2; 7 positions match TRBD1. This CDR3 is built from 13 residues. With V trimmed by 5 bases and J by 8 bases, 8 bases remained unmatched. Germline CDR1 MNHEY, CDR2 SVGEGT. The CDR3 here is CASSPTGLRGYTF. CDR3 DNA sequence: TGTGCCAGCAGTCCGACAGGGCTGCGGGGCTACACCTTC.

The rearrangement uses TRBV7-3 and TRBJ2-1; 9 bases line up with TRBD2. CDR1 is SGHTA and CDR2 is FQGTGA in the germline V gene. Unmatched junction bases numbered 8, after V lost 3 bases and J lost 8 bases. This CDR3 region has 15 residues. CDR3 loop: CASSLRGGAKHEQFF. The CDR3 DNA follows: TGTGCCAGCAGCTTGCGGGGGGGCGCTAAACATGAGCAGTTCTTC.

The genes are TRBV24-1 and TRBJ2-1, with 10 bases aligning to TRBD2. Trimming took 3 bases from V and 6 from J; bases not matched to a gene: 7. Germline V lookup: CDR1 KGHDR, CDR2 SFDVKD. CDR3 size: 16 residues. The CDR3 spells CATSDASGGAVNEQFF. In DNA, the CDR3 is TGTGCCACCAGTGATGCGAGCGGGGGGGCGGTCAATGAGCAGTTCTTC.

V and J are TRBV5-4 and TRBJ2-3; maybe TRBD1 (6 bases). This CDR3 spans 17 amino acids. The V gene lost 4 bases and the J gene lost 6 bases, with 24 bases spanning the gap. The germline CDR1 and CDR2 sequences are SGHNT and YYREEE (reference sequence). The CDR3 DNA sequence: TGTGCCAGCAGCGCCCCCCCAGGGGCAGGCAAGTACGATACGCAGTATTTT. Amino acid sequence: CASSAPPGAGKYDTQYF.